This TCR gamma chain stems from a study of gamma-delta chains in newborns, infants, children. Study-level information: Polyclonal expansion of innate γδ T cells after birth follows microbial exposure.

Sample share makes this clone large. TCRdb reapplied CATT to the reads. Among some 1,200 gamma-chain clones listed, around 2.5% were seen once. V lost 0 bases, J lost 7 bases, and 6 bases stayed unmatched. The CDR3 has 13 amino acids. In germline, CDR1 is EGSNGY, CDR2 YDSYNSKV. The TCR was taken from a child who was a newborn, infant or young child, either healthy, febrile or measles-vaccinated (not recorded which). The rearrangement links TRGV2 to TRGJ1 or TRGJ2. The source material was blood. Here the CDR3 reads CATWDGRGYKKLF. CDR3 nucleotides: TGTGCCACCTGGGACGGGCGGGGATATAAGAAACTCTTT.